This T cell receptor beta chain originates from a study of T cell repertoires in cytomegalovirus infection. Turning to the study itself: Researchers turned to recently identified HLA-C-restricted CMV epitopes as well as well-studied HLA-B-restricted ones. It was the public TCR beta signatures that indicated both CMV infection and matching HLA type. Study-level results: Frequencies of public TCR beta families were cumulated, and this identified carriers of CMV plus the relevant HLA.

TCRdb re-analysed the reads in MiXCR, keeping a single row per CDR3 protein. The sample records some 920,000 distinct CDR3 sequences, approximately 31% being singletons. A few counts support this clonotype. Its specificity is not known. Germline CDR1 is MNHEY and CDR2 is SMNVEV (reference sequence). The V and J ends lost 2 bases and 4 bases, in that order; junction bases with no gene match: 6. This CDR3 is built from 15 residues. V and J are TRBV27 and TRBJ2-5; 8 bases agree with TRBD2. This receptor was obtained from a human donor in good health (CMV status not recorded). Some clones in this sample may be carry-over from other donors' samples. The sequences come from cultured CD8+ T cells from PBMCs, collected from culture after CMV antigen stimulation. CDR3 in DNA: TGTGCCAGCAGTTTAACAGCGGGGGATCTAGAGACCCAGTACTTC. Translation gives CASSLTAGDLETQYF.